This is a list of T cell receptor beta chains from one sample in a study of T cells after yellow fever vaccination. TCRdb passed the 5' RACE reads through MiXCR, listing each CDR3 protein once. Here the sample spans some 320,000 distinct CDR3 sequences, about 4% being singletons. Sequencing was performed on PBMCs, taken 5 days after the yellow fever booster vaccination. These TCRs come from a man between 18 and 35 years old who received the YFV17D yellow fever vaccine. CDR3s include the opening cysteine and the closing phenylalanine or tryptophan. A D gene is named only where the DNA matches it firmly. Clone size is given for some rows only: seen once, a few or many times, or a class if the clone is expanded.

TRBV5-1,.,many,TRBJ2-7,CASSLGYEQYF,TGTGCCAGCAGCTTAGGCTACGAGCAGTACTTC
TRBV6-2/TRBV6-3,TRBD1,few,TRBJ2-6,CASSSLTGPLSGANVLTF,TGTGCCAGCAGTTCCCTGACAGGGCCCCTTTCTGGGGCCAACGTCCTGACTTTC
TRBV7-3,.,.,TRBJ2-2,CASSPRSNTGELFF,TGTGCCAGCAGCCCACGTTCGAACACCGGGGAGCTGTTTTTT
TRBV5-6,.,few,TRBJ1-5,CASSLAGQDLPNQPQHF,TGTGCCAGCAGCTTGGCCGGGCAGGACCTTCCTAATCAGCCCCAGCATTTT
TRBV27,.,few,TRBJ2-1,CASSFSQGKGEQFF,TGTGCCAGCAGTTTTTCTCAGGGAAAGGGGGAGCAGTTCTTC
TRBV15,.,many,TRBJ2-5,CATSPRGGETQYF,TGTGCCACCAGCCCCAGGGGGGGAGAGACCCAGTACTTC
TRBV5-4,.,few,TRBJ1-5,CASSADRRNQPQHF,TGTGCCAGCAGCGCTGACAGGCGCAATCAGCCCCAGCATTTT
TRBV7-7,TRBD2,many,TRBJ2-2,CASSSREGIGELFF,TGTGCCAGCAGTTCTAGGGAGGGGATCGGGGAGCTGTTTTTT
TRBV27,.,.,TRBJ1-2,CASSSKQGFLAYGYTF,TGTGCCAGCAGTTCGAAGCAGGGTTTCTTGGCTTATGGCTACACCTTC
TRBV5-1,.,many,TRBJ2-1,CASSFPGSRHNEQFF,TGCGCCAGCAGCTTCCCAGGGTCGAGGCACAATGAGCAGTTCTTC
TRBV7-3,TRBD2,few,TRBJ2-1,CASSLVGLASNNEQFF,TGTGCCAGCAGCTTAGTGGGACTAGCATCAAACAATGAGCAGTTCTTC
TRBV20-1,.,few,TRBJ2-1,CSAPASESNEQFF,TGCAGTGCCCCGGCCTCAGAGTCCAATGAGCAGTTCTTC
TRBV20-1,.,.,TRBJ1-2,CSASGGDLYGYTF,TGCAGTGCTAGCGGGGGAGACTTATATGGCTACACCTTC